A selection of T cell receptor beta chains follows, all from one sample in a study of cytomegalovirus exposure and HLA in healthy donors. Here immunoSEQ multiplex PCR was the method, and the copy in TCRdb shows in-frame clones only, minus some. The sample shows roughly 160,000 clones, about 77% of them seen only once. The sample was PBMCs. These receptors were taken from a man younger than 45 in good health and CMV-seronegative. Each CDR3 is given with its conserved first and last residue. The order of the fields is V gene, J gene, D gene, clone size, CDR3 DNA, CDR3 protein. A D gene is named only where the DNA matches it firmly. Only part of the rows carry a size: once, few, many, or a class if the clone is expanded.

v_gene: TRBV11-2; j_gene: TRBJ2-4; d_gene: TRBD1; abundance: .; CDR3nt: TGTGCCAGCAGCCCGGACAGGTTGGACATTCAGTACTTC; CDR3aa: CASSPDRLDIQYF
v_gene: TRBV6-5; j_gene: TRBJ2-7; d_gene: .; abundance: .; CDR3nt: TGTGCCAGCAGTTACTCGCACCAGACTTACTACGAGCAGTACTTC; CDR3aa: CASSYSHQTYYEQYF
v_gene: TRBV11-2; j_gene: TRBJ2-7; d_gene: TRBD1; abundance: .; CDR3nt: TGTGCCAGCAGCTCCCAGACAGGGGGCGTCTACGAGCAGTACTTC; CDR3aa: CASSSQTGGVYEQYF
v_gene: TRBV6-5; j_gene: TRBJ1-3; d_gene: .; abundance: .; CDR3nt: TGTGCCAGCAGTTACGGGCTGGGTGACACCATATATTTT; CDR3aa: CASSYGLGDTIYF
v_gene: TRBV30; j_gene: TRBJ2-3; d_gene: .; abundance: .; CDR3nt: TGTGCCTGGACCTCAAGGGGGGGAGCCCGGGGACTATTCACAGATACGCAGTATTTT; CDR3aa: CAWTSRGGARGLFTDTQYF
v_gene: TRBV19; j_gene: TRBJ1-2; d_gene: .; abundance: .; CDR3nt: TGTGCCAGTAGTATAGATCTAACGGTCTATGGCTACACCTTC; CDR3aa: CASSIDLTVYGYTF
v_gene: TRBV30; j_gene: TRBJ2-6; d_gene: TRBD1; abundance: .; CDR3nt: TGTGTGATCTCTGACAGGGCTGGGGCCAACGTCCTGACTTTC; CDR3aa: CVISDRAGANVLTF
v_gene: TRBV6-5; j_gene: TRBJ2-3; d_gene: .; abundance: .; CDR3nt: TGTGCCAGCAGCCCCCGACAGGGAGGTACAGATACGCAGTATTTT; CDR3aa: CASSPRQGGTDTQYF
v_gene: TRBV7-3; j_gene: TRBJ1-2; d_gene: TRBD1; abundance: .; CDR3nt: TGTGCCAGCAGCCTCGACAGGGAGTATGGCTACACCTTC; CDR3aa: CASSLDREYGYTF
v_gene: TRBV19; j_gene: TRBJ1-2; d_gene: .; abundance: once; CDR3nt: TGTGCCAGTAGCGCCAAGGCTCCAGGGCATGGCTACACCTTC; CDR3aa: CASSAKAPGHGYTF
v_gene: TRBV25-1; j_gene: TRBJ1-2; d_gene: .; abundance: .; CDR3nt: TGTGCCAGCAGTGAATACCCCGAGTACTATGGCTACACCTTC; CDR3aa: CASSEYPEYYGYTF
v_gene: TRBV28; j_gene: TRBJ1-5; d_gene: TRBD1; abundance: .; CDR3nt: TGTGCCAGCACTCAGACAGGGAGAAGCAATCAGCCCCAGCATTTT; CDR3aa: CASTQTGRSNQPQHF
v_gene: TRBV30; j_gene: TRBJ1-6; d_gene: TRBD1; abundance: few; CDR3nt: TGTGCCTGGCAGACAGGGGCCTATAATTCACCCCTCCACTTT; CDR3aa: CAWQTGAYNSPLHF
v_gene: TRBV19; j_gene: TRBJ1-5; d_gene: .; abundance: .; CDR3nt: TGTGCCAGTAAGAGACAGTTTTATAGCAATCAGCCCCAGCATTTT; CDR3aa: CASKRQFYSNQPQHF
v_gene: TRBV10-3; j_gene: TRBJ2-1; d_gene: TRBD1; abundance: .; CDR3nt: TGTGCCATCAGAGATACAGGGGATGTGCAGTTCTTC; CDR3aa: CAIRDTGDVQFF
v_gene: TRBV28; j_gene: TRBJ2-6; d_gene: TRBD2; abundance: .; CDR3nt: TGTGCCAGCTGTGCTAGCGGGAGGCTCCTGGGAGGGGCCAACGTCCTGACTTTC; CDR3aa: CASCASGRLLGGANVLTF
v_gene: TRBV7-2; j_gene: TRBJ2-7; d_gene: .; abundance: .; CDR3nt: TGTGCCAGCAGCCGGCGCGGAGCATGGGAGCAGTACTTC; CDR3aa: CASSRRGAWEQYF
v_gene: TRBV7-9; j_gene: TRBJ1-1; d_gene: .; abundance: .; CDR3nt: TGTGCCAGCAGCCCGGCCGGGTCCCTTGAAGCTTTCTTT; CDR3aa: CASSPAGSLEAFF
v_gene: TRBV15; j_gene: TRBJ2-7; d_gene: TRBD1; abundance: once; CDR3nt: TGTGCCACCAGCAGAGACTCGGCAGGGGGCTACGAGCAGTACTTC; CDR3aa: CATSRDSAGGYEQYF
v_gene: TRBV5-1; j_gene: TRBJ2-1; d_gene: TRBD2; abundance: .; CDR3nt: TGCGCCAGCAGTTTTGGGACTAGCGGGAGGGCAGATGAGCAGTTCTTC; CDR3aa: CASSFGTSGRADEQFF
v_gene: TRBV2; j_gene: TRBJ1-1; d_gene: .; abundance: .; CDR3nt: TGTGCCAGCAGGGTCGACGGGCGAGGAGGGGAAGCTTTCTTT; CDR3aa: CASRVDGRGGEAFF
v_gene: TRBV7-3; j_gene: TRBJ2-2; d_gene: .; abundance: .; CDR3nt: TGTGCCAGCAGCTTTGGGGGGGGGCGTACCGGGGAGCTGTTTTTT; CDR3aa: CASSFGGGRTGELFF
v_gene: TRBV4-1; j_gene: TRBJ2-7; d_gene: .; abundance: .; CDR3nt: TGCGCCAGCAGCCAATCGAGCTTACTCTCCTACGAGCAGTACTTC; CDR3aa: CASSQSSLLSYEQYF
v_gene: TRBV11-2; j_gene: TRBJ1-4; d_gene: TRBD1; abundance: .; CDR3nt: TGTGCCAGCAGCCTGTTGACAGGGAAGAATGAAAAACTGTTTTTT; CDR3aa: CASSLLTGKNEKLFF
v_gene: TRBV6-1; j_gene: TRBJ1-5; d_gene: .; abundance: once; CDR3nt: TGTGCCAGCAGTGCCGTCCGGCGGGGGCAGAGCAATCAGCCCCAGCATTTT; CDR3aa: CASSAVRRGQSNQPQHF
v_gene: TRBV5-6; j_gene: TRBJ1-5; d_gene: TRBD1; abundance: few; CDR3nt: TGTGCCAGCAGCAGATTAGACAGGGACAATCAGCCCCAGCATTTT; CDR3aa: CASSRLDRDNQPQHF
v_gene: TRBV5-1; j_gene: TRBJ2-7; d_gene: TRBD1; abundance: .; CDR3nt: TGCGCCAGCAGCTTGGTGTGGGACAGAGAGTACGAGCAGTACTTC; CDR3aa: CASSLVWDREYEQYF
v_gene: TRBV28; j_gene: TRBJ1-1; d_gene: .; abundance: .; CDR3nt: TGTGCCAGCAGTTTACGGGGAGTGAACACTGAAGCTTTCTTT; CDR3aa: CASSLRGVNTEAFF
v_gene: TRBV28; j_gene: TRBJ2-7; d_gene: .; abundance: .; CDR3nt: TGTGCCAGCAGTTCTCTTCAGGGTTACTCCTACGAGCAGTACTTC; CDR3aa: CASSSLQGYSYEQYF
v_gene: TRBV18; j_gene: TRBJ1-4; d_gene: TRBD1; abundance: .; CDR3nt: TGTGCCAGCTCACCCGGACAGGTGATTAATGAAAAACTGTTTTTT; CDR3aa: CASSPGQVINEKLFF
v_gene: TRBV4-1; j_gene: TRBJ2-7; d_gene: TRBD2; abundance: few; CDR3nt: TGCGCCAGCAGCCAAACTAGCGGGAACTCCTACGAGCAGTACTTC; CDR3aa: CASSQTSGNSYEQYF
v_gene: TRBV7-9; j_gene: TRBJ2-7; d_gene: .; abundance: .; CDR3nt: TGTTCCAGCAGCTTAATAGGAGAGTTAACCTACGAGCAGTACTTC; CDR3aa: CSSSLIGELTYEQYF
v_gene: TRBV28; j_gene: TRBJ1-2; d_gene: TRBD1; abundance: .; CDR3nt: TGTGCCAGCAGTGTAAACAGGGGGTTGAACTATGGCTACACCTTC; CDR3aa: CASSVNRGLNYGYTF
v_gene: TRBV19; j_gene: TRBJ1-4; d_gene: .; abundance: few; CDR3nt: TGTGCCAGTAGTATAGGGACATCTGAAAAACTGTTTTTT; CDR3aa: CASSIGTSEKLFF
v_gene: TRBV5-4; j_gene: TRBJ2-7; d_gene: TRBD2; abundance: .; CDR3nt: TGTGCCAGCAGCTTGGCAAGAAACGGGAGGCCCGGCGAGCAGTACTTC; CDR3aa: CASSLARNGRPGEQYF
v_gene: TRBV10-3; j_gene: TRBJ2-1; d_gene: TRBD1; abundance: .; CDR3nt: TGTGCCATCAGGGGGACAGCGTGGAATGAGCAGTTCTTC; CDR3aa: CAIRGTAWNEQFF
v_gene: TRBV19; j_gene: TRBJ2-3; d_gene: .; abundance: .; CDR3nt: TGTGCCAGTAGTATGGGTGGTAGCGGTACAGATACGCAGTATTTT; CDR3aa: CASSMGGSGTDTQYF
v_gene: TRBV7-9; j_gene: TRBJ2-2; d_gene: .; abundance: few; CDR3nt: TGTGCCAGCAGCTTACCTAGCGCGAACACCGGGGAGCTGTTTTTT; CDR3aa: CASSLPSANTGELFF
v_gene: TRBV11-2; j_gene: TRBJ2-7; d_gene: .; abundance: .; CDR3nt: TGTGCCAGCAGAGACAACAACTACGAGCAGTACTTC; CDR3aa: CASRDNNYEQYF
v_gene: TRBV28; j_gene: TRBJ1-2; d_gene: .; abundance: .; CDR3nt: TGTGCCAGCAGTTACCAGGGGTATGGCTACACCTTC; CDR3aa: CASSYQGYGYTF
v_gene: TRBV18; j_gene: TRBJ1-1; d_gene: TRBD1; abundance: .; CDR3nt: TGTGCCAGCTCACGAACAGGGGTAAACACTGAAGCTTTCTTT; CDR3aa: CASSRTGVNTEAFF
v_gene: TRBV11-2; j_gene: TRBJ1-1; d_gene: .; abundance: .; CDR3nt: TGTGCCAGCAGCCCAGGACAGCGGAACACTGAAGCTTTCTTT; CDR3aa: CASSPGQRNTEAFF
v_gene: TRBV7-8; j_gene: TRBJ2-1; d_gene: TRBD2; abundance: .; CDR3nt: TGTGCCAGCAGCATACCGAGCGGGGGGGCCCGTGAGCAGTTCTTC; CDR3aa: CASSIPSGGAREQFF